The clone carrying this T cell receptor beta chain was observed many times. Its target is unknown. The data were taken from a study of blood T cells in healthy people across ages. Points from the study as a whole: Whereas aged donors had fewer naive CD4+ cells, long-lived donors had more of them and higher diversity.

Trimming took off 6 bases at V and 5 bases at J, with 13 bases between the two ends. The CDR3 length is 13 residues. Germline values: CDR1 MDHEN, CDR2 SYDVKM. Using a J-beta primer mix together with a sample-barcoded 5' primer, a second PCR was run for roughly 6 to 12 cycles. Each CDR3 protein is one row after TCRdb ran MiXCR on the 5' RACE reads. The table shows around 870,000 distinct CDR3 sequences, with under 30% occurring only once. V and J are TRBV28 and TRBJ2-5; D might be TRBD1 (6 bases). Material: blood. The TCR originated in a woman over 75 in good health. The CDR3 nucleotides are TGTGCCAGCAGCTATACAGGGAAGGAGACCCAGTACTTC. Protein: CASSYTGKETQYF.